The sequence of this T cell receptor (beta chain) was determined in a study of identical twins. V shed 1 base and J shed 0 bases, with 5 bases lying between them. The CDR3 sequence is 13 residues long. The germline gives CDR1 SGHDT, CDR2 YYEEEE. This clonotype occurred many times. Unique molecular identifiers were present on cDNA, and template switching added a universal primer site. TCRdb used MiXCR to reprocess the 5' RACE reads, holding one entry per CDR3 protein. The top ten hold about 5% of the sample, which has fewer than 250,000 distinct CDR3 sequences, around 10% seen once. The chain links TRBV5-6 to TRBJ2-7; no clear D. The sequence derives from a woman between 18 and 29 years old in good health. The sequenced sample was memory (CD45RO+) T cells sorted from blood. The CDR3 sequence: CASSLITSYEQYF. CDR3 DNA sequence: TGTGCCAGCAGCTTGATAACCTCCTACGAGCAGTACTTC.